This T cell receptor beta chain was documented in a study of blood T cell repertoires in COVID-19. Study details: There were acute and convalescent COVID-19 samples, and they came from the United States, Italy and Spain. T cells, B-cell-depleted T cells, or PBMCs supplied cDNA or gDNA.

CDR1 is SGDLS and CDR2 is YYNGEE in the germline V gene. Unmatched junction bases numbered 4, after V lost 3 bases and J lost 2 bases. This CDR3 is built from 14 residues. How the authors handled the data: Counts of nucleated cells, estimated from reference gene primer amplification, were obtained. Sequencing was performed with immunoSEQ multiplex PCR; in TCRdb, only in-frame clones are kept and a portion is missing. V, J and clone size are taken as reported in that table, and D and trimming were inferred from the DNA itself. The sample includes roughly 100,000 clones, 85% to 95% of them seen just once. Comment on this clone: Other DNA sequences in the sample encode the same CDR3.

This chain links TRBV9 with TRBJ2-7; TRBD1 agrees at 8 bases. The sample was peripheral blood. The sequence was obtained from a woman aged 50 to 65 in a cohort sampled during active COVID-19. CDR3 coding DNA: TGTGCCAGCAGCGCCGGACAGGGAACCTACGAGCAGTACTTC. Its protein product is CASSAGQGTYEQYF.